The rows below give T cell receptor beta chains drawn from one sample of a study of blood T cell repertoires in COVID-19. Method: immunoSEQ multiplex PCR; TCRdb's copy keeps in-frame clones and lacks some. The repertoire holds some 180,000 clones, with around 82% as singletons. Sequenced sample: PBMCs or T cells enriched from blood (not recorded which). Source of these receptors: a woman aged 55-70 years with acute COVID-19. CDR3s include the opening cysteine and the closing phenylalanine or tryptophan. Fields, in order: V gene, CDR3 protein.

V: TRBV11-2; CDR3: CASSQDRNEQFF
V: TRBV11-2; CDR3: CASSLFFSSRIRQETQYF
V: TRBV6-2/TRBV6-3; CDR3: CASSLGPPMGSYTEAFF
V: TRBV7-8; CDR3: CASSLGFEETQYF
V: TRBV5-1; CDR3: CASSLGGTEVWGYTF
V: TRBV7-9; CDR3: CASSLRGTGYEKLFF
V: TRBV29-1; CDR3: CSVVDRGNQPQHF
V: TRBV28; CDR3: CASSLTGTGNEKLFF
V: TRBV21-1; CDR3: CASSKAVGAWCTDTQYF
V: TRBV5-1; CDR3: CASSLRQALSGANVLTF
V: TRBV7-9; CDR3: CASSLPGTVNTGELFF
V: TRBV24-1; CDR3: CATSDTQGRNTEAFF
V: TRBV4-1; CDR3: CASSQPLAGASKNIQYF
V: TRBV5-5; CDR3: CASSLAGPEAFF
V: TRBV3-1/TRBV3-2; CDR3: CASSPGQGRGPYGYTF
V: TRBV6-2/TRBV6-3; CDR3: CASSQGKNNSPLHF
V: TRBV6-5; CDR3: CASSYAGGPNTGELFF
V: TRBV7-8; CDR3: CASSPDRNYGYTF
V: TRBV3-1/TRBV3-2; CDR3: CASSQDAEAFF
V: TRBV7-2; CDR3: CASSFTPGNTEAFF
V: TRBV10-1; CDR3: CASSQDSNPIISGNTIYF